This TCR beta chain was observed in a study of T cells in Graves' hyperthyroidism and ophthalmopathy. Notes on the study in general: In blood, most of the thyroid clonotypes expanded above 0.001 were also present. Onset of ophthalmopathy came a median 6.5 months after the model predicted it.

This clonotype has ten or more counts. Its antigen is unknown. Template material for amplifying TCR beta CDR3 regions consisted of RNA transcripts. HTBI primers were employed in a first-round RT-PCR of the TCR CDR3. TCRdb itself ran the multiplex PCR reads through MiXCR, one entry per CDR3 protein. The sample carries hundreds of thousands of distinct CDR3 sequences, around 21% recorded once. Trimming at V came to 1 base and at J to 3 bases, leaving 5 bases not matched to a gene. Germline CDR1 GTSNPN, CDR2 SVGIG (reference sequence). The CDR3 sequence is 14 residues long. The sequenced material came from blood. This chain links TRBV30 with TRBJ2-5; TRBD2 aligns across 7 bases. This TCR was recovered from a man younger than 45 with Graves' ophthalmopathy. CDR3 in amino acids: CAWSAGGRKETQYF. The CDR3 DNA sequence: TGTGCCTGGAGTGCTGGCGGGAGAAAAGAGACCCAGTACTTC.